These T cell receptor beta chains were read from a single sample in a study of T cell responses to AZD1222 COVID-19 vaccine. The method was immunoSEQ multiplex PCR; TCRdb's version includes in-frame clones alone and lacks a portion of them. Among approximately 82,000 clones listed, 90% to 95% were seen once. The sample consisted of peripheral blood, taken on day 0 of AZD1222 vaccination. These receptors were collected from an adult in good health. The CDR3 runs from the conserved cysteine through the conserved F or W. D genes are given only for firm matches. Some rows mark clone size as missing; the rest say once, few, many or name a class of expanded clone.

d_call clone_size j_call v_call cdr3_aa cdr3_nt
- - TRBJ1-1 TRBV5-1 CASSPLTVNTEAFF TGCGCCAGCAGCCCCCTGACAGTTAACACTGAAGCTTTCTTT
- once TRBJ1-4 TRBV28 CASSLQVSGLFF TGTGCCAGCAGTTTACAAGTTTCCGGACTGTTTTTT
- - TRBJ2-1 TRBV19 CASSIEASYNEQFF TGTGCCAGTAGTATCGAGGCCTCCTACAATGAGCAGTTCTTC
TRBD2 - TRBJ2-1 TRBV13 CASSPAGSGGEVVNEQFF TGTGCCAGCAGCCCGGCCGGTAGCGGGGGGGAGGTTGTCAATGAGCAGTTCTTC
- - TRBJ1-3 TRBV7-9 CASGQLGGNTIYF TGTGCCAGCGGTCAATTGGGGGGAAACACCATATATTTT
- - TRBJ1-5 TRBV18 CASSPQDSNQPQHF TGTGCCAGCTCACCACAAGATTCTAATCAGCCCCAGCATTTT
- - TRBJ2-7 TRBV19 CASSATGTTHEQYF TGTGCCAGTAGTGCTACCGGGACCACCCACGAGCAGTACTTC
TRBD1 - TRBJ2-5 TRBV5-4 CASSRDSRETQYF TGTGCCAGCAGCCGGGACAGCCGAGAGACCCAGTACTTC
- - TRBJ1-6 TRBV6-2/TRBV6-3 CASSYGARDSPLHF TGTGCCAGCAGTTACGGGGCTAGGGATTCACCCCTCCACTTT
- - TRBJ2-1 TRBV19 CASSIELRREQFF TGTGCCAGTAGTATAGAGCTCCGGCGGGAGCAGTTCTTC
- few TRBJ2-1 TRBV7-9 CASSLGVGLSSYNEQFF TGTGCCAGCAGCTTAGGGGTCGGGCTCAGCTCCTACAATGAGCAGTTCTTC
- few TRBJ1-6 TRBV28 CASRPSYRESSYNSPLHF TGTGCCAGCAGACCTAGTTACCGCGAAAGCTCCTATAATTCACCCCTCCACTTT
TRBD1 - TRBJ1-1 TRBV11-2 CASSPDRDEAFF TGTGCCAGCAGCCCAGACAGGGATGAAGCTTTCTTT
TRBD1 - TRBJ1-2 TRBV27 CASSPGTGGGYGYTF TGTGCCAGCAGTCCTGGGACAGGGGGCGGATATGGCTACACCTTC
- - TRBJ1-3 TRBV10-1 CASSETAGSGNTIYF TGCGCCAGCAGTGAGACAGCGGGCTCTGGAAACACCATATATTTT
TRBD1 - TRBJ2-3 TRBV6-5 CASSYGTGGADTQYF TGTGCCAGCAGTTATGGCACAGGGGGCGCAGATACGCAGTATTTT
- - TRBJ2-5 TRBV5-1 CASSLYGQNPEETQYF TGCGCCAGCAGCTTGTACGGACAAAACCCTGAAGAGACCCAGTACTTC
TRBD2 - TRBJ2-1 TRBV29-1 CSVEVLAGTNEQFF TGCAGCGTTGAAGTACTAGCGGGGACAAATGAGCAGTTCTTC
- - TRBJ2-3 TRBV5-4 CASSWDTDTQYF TGTGCCAGCAGCTGGGACACAGATACGCAGTATTTT
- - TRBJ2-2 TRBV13 CASSFGTTGELFF TGTGCCAGCAGCTTCGGGACAACCGGGGAGCTGTTTTTT
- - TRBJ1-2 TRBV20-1 CSASSPGTYGYTF TGCAGTGCTAGTAGTCCAGGCACCTATGGCTACACCTTC
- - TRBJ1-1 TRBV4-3 CASSQVPVRGGTEAFF TGCGCCAGCAGCCAAGTCCCAGTCAGGGGAGGCACTGAAGCTTTCTTT